This TCR beta chain appears in the sequencing data of a study of T-cell memory formation after mild COVID-19. Note on this clonotype: Its antigen remains unidentified.

In TCRdb, the 5' RACE reads were re-called with MiXCR into one record per CDR3 protein. This table holds a few hundred thousand distinct CDR3 sequences, around a fifth found once. The CDR3 has 16 amino acids. Germline V gene data show CDR1 as MNHNY and CDR2 as SVGAGI (reference sequence). V was pared by 0 bases and J by 2 bases, with 3 bases of the junction left unmatched. Study results and caveats: Pre-infection memory showed some responding clones, and this suggested that cross-reactive memory joined. Contracting CD4+ clones sat mainly in CM and EM; CD8+ in EMRA.

J is TRBJ2-3 and V is TRBV6-6; TRBD2 matches at 9 bases. Source material: PBMCs or a T cell subset sorted from them (not recorded which). This TCR was recovered from an adult woman who had mild COVID-19 (a few samples of this study predate the infection). Cell type and time point are not known. CDR3 region: CASSYSGGGDTDTQYF. The CDR3 DNA sequence: TGTGCCAGCAGTTACTCGGGCGGGGGGGACACAGATACGCAGTATTTT.